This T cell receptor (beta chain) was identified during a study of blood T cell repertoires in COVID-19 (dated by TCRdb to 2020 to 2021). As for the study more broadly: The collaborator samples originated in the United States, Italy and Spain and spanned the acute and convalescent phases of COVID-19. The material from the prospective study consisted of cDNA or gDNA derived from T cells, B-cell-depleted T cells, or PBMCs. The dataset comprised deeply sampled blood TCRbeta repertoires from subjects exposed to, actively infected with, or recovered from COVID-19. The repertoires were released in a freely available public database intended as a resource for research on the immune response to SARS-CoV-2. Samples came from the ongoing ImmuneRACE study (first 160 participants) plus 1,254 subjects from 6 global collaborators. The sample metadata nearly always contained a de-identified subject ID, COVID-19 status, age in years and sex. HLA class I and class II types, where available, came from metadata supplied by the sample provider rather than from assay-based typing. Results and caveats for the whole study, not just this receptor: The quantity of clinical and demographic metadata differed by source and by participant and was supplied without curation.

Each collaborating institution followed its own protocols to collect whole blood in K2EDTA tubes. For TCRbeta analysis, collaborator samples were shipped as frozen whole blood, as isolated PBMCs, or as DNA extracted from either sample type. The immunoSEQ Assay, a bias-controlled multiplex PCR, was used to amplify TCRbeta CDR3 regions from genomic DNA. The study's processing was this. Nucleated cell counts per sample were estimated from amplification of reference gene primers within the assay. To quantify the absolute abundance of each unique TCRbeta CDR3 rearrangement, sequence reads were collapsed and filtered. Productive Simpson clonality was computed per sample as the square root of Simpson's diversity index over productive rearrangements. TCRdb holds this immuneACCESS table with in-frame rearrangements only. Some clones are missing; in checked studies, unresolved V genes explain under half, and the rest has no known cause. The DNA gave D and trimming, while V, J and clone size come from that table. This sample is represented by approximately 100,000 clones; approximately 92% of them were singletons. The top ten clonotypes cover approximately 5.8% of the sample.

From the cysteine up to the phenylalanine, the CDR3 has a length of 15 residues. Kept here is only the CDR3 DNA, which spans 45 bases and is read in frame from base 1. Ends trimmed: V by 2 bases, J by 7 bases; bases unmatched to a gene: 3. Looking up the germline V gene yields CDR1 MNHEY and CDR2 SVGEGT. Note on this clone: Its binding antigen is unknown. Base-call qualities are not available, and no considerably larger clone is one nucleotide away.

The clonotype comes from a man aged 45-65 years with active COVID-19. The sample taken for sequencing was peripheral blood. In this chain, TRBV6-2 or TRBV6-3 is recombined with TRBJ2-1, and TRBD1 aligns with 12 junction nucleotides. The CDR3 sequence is CASSYGTGGGNEQFF. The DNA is TGTGCCAGCAGTTACGGGACAGGGGGCGGAAATGAGCAGTTCTTC.